This TCR beta chain was retrieved from a study of T and B cells in COVID-19 patients. The wider study: Peripheral blood came from COVID-19 patients with active infection or after recovery.

By share, this clonotype counts as large. Its antigen is as yet unknown. Findings and limits, study-wide: The recovered cohort had roughly 2,400 exclusive TCR clusters, including about 31 low generation probability clusters.

TRB rearrangements were amplified by multiplex PCR with BIOMED2 TRB-A/B primers. Each CDR3 protein gets one entry after TCRdb re-called the multiplex PCR reads with MiXCR. Of about a thousand distinct CDR3 sequences in the sample, 25% to 35% were seen once. CDR1 and CDR2 (germline): SGHDT, YYEEEE. J lost 5 bases, V lost 4 bases, and 7 bases had no gene match. The CDR3 contains 14 residues. TRB was amplified from roughly 250-500 ng of blood genomic DNA. The rearrangement links TRBV5-6 to TRBJ2-7; 9 bases align to TRBD2. The source of this sequence is a human donor with active COVID-19. The sample taken for sequencing was blood. The CDR3 nucleotides are TGTGCCAGCAGCCTTGGACTAGCGAGGAACGAGCAGTACTTC. It yields the protein CASSLGLARNEQYF.